This entry lists 22 T cell receptor beta chains sequenced from one sample in a study of shared clonotypes between healthy human individuals. Naive CD8 isolation took CD45RO-negative cells positively selected for CCR7 and excluded terminally differentiated effector memory CD45RA+ cells. Assay: immunoSEQ multiplex PCR; the TCRdb copy retains only in-frame clones and omits some. The table lists around 2,100,000 clones, about 95% of them singletons. The sample comprised naive CD8+ T cells sorted from blood. These receptors were taken from a man between 18 and 29 years old in good health.

V usage is TRBV10-2 and J usage is TRBJ2-7; no firm D call. Germline V gene lookup returns CDR1 WSHSY and CDR2 SAAADI. The CDR3 runs to 13 residues. Trimming removed 0 bases from V and 4 bases from J, with 7 bases in between. The CDR3 DNA reads TGCGCCAGCAGTGAGTCGACGGAATACGAGCAGTACTTC. Translated: CASSESTEYEQYF.

CDR3 protein: CASSEISNQPQHF. The CDR3 DNA sequence: TGTGCCAGCAGCGAGATTAGCAATCAGCCCCAGCATTTT. The V call is TRBV7-2, the J call TRBJ1-5; D not certain. Germline V gives CDR1 SGHTA, CDR2 FQGNSA. CDR3 length: 13 residues. The ends were cut back, 5 bases at V and 0 bases at J, with 5 bases in the middle.

The chain couples TRBV6-1 to TRBJ2-7, with D unresolved. CDR1 MNHNS and CDR2 SASEGT come from the germline V gene. This CDR3 contains 12 residues. V lost 2 bases, J lost 3 bases, and 5 bases lay in between. The CDR3 spells CASSERDYEQYF. The DNA of the CDR3 is TGTGCCAGCAGTGAAAGGGACTACGAGCAGTACTTC.

The chain recombines TRBV7-9 with TRBJ1-1; unclear D gene. This CDR3 comprises 13 residues. V was shortened by 6 bases and J by 7 bases, with 15 bases between the two germline ends. Germline CDR1 and CDR2: SEHNR and FQNEAQ (reference sequence). The CDR3 DNA sequence: TGTGCCAGCAGACTTGGGGAAGGAGGTGAAGCTTTCTTT. This codes for CASRLGEGGEAFF.

The rearrangement joins TRBV7-9 to TRBJ2-5; 10 bases are a match to TRBD1. CDR3 length equals 16 residues. The germline V gene has CDR1 SEHNR and CDR2 FQNEAQ (reference sequence). Trimming at V came to 0 bases and at J to 5 bases, leaving 6 bases not matched to a gene. CDR3 region: CASSLAGTGEAETQYF. The CDR3 DNA is TGTGCCAGCAGCTTAGCGGGGACAGGGGAGGCGGAGACCCAGTACTTC.

This chain connects TRBV7-2 to TRBJ2-5, with 13 nucleotides matching TRBD2. This CDR3 contains 17 residues. Germline CDR1 reads SGHTA; CDR2 reads FQGNSA. V shed 5 bases and J 4 bases; nucleotides not matched to a gene: 10. The CDR3 here is CASSTYGLAGEGETQYF. The CDR3 DNA sequence: TGTGCCAGCAGCACCTATGGACTAGCGGGGGAAGGAGAGACCCAGTACTTC.

The chain carries TRBV14 and TRBJ2-7, with TRBD1 identical over 10 bases. Unmatched junction bases numbered 2, after V lost 2 bases and J lost 10 bases. The CDR3 covers 12 residues. Germline loops: CDR1 SGHDN, CDR2 FVKESK. DNA of the CDR3: TGTGCCAGCAGCCAACAGACAGGGGGCCAGTACTTC. It is translated as CASSQQTGGQYF.

The chain couples TRBV2 to TRBJ1-5; 9 nucleotides match TRBD1. The J segment lost 3 bases and the V segment lost 5 bases, leaving 5 bases of the junction unmatched. Looked up from germline, CDR1 is SNHLY and CDR2 is FYNNEI. The length of the CDR3 is 15 residues. This CDR3 reads CASSTGTGYNQPQHF. CDR3 in DNA: TGTGCCAGCAGTACCGGGACAGGGTACAATCAGCCCCAGCATTTT.

J is TRBJ2-3 and V is TRBV7-6; D ambiguous. The germline V and J ends were trimmed by 4 bases and 4 bases, with 9 bases remaining between them. The CDR3 has 13 residues. CDR1 is SGHVS, CDR2 FNYEAQ, per germline. This CDR3 reads CASSYSPADTQYF. The CDR3 DNA follows: TGTGCCAGCAGCTACAGCCCAGCAGATACGCAGTATTTT. Drawing the rest from reference TRBV7-6 and TRBJ2-3, the complete variable domain is GAGVSQSPRYKVTKRGQDVALRCDPISGHVSLYWYRQALGQGPEFLTYFNYEAQQDKSGLPNDRFSAERPEGSISTLTIQRTEQRDSAMYRCASSYSPADTQYFGPGTRLTVL.

The chain employs TRBV28 and TRBJ2-7; 8 bases fit TRBD1. The CDR3 runs to 16 residues. Per germline, CDR1 MDHEN and CDR2 SYDVKM. The J segment lost 2 bases and the V segment lost 5 bases, leaving 11 bases of the junction unmatched. DNA of the CDR3: TGTGCCAGCAGTCTCAGGGGGCGCTTTCCCACCTACGAGCAGTACTTC. Its translation: CASSLRGRFPTYEQYF.

The rearrangement links TRBV7-6 to TRBJ2-3, with TRBD2 matching over 14 bases. The CDR3 is 18 amino acids. Germline V gene data show CDR1 as SGHVS and CDR2 as FNYEAQ. The V segment lost 4 bases and the J segment 0 bases; nucleotides outside the gene matches: 6. The CDR3 DNA follows: TGTGCCAGCAGCTCCCCGGGACTAGCGGGGGCAAGCACAGATACGCAGTATTTT. Its protein is CASSSPGLAGASTDTQYF.

This rearrangement joins TRBV2 to TRBJ1-2, with a possible D match to TRBD1 (5 bases). This CDR3 region has 13 residues. Trimming pared 7 bases from V and 2 bases from J, leaving 11 bases between. Per the germline V gene, CDR1 is SNHLY and CDR2 is FYNNEI. The CDR3 region has the DNA TGTGCCAGCATCGGGGCACTCAACTATGGCTACACCTTC. Amino acids: CASIGALNYGYTF. The entire variable domain, with the rest obtained from reference TRBV2 and TRBJ1-2, is as follows: EPEVTQTPSHQVTQMGQEVILRCVPISNHLYFYWYRQILGQKVEFLVSFYNNEISEKSEIFDDQFSVERPDGSNFTLKIRSTKLEDSAMYFCASIGALNYGYTFGSGTRLTVV.

The V call is TRBV9, the J call TRBJ1-2, with D uncertain. The germline CDR1 and CDR2 sequences are SGDLS and YYNGEE. V lost 4 bases to trimming and J lost 2 bases, with 15 bases between them. The CDR3 runs to 15 residues. The DNA of the CDR3 is TGTGCCAGCAGCCCTGGAGGGTTCGCAAACTATGGCTACACCTTC. This translates into CASSPGGFANYGYTF.

The V and J genes are TRBV7-6 and TRBJ2-3; 7 bases fit TRBD2. This CDR3 is built from 15 residues. Losses at the gene ends were 4 bases for V and 6 bases for J; bases not matched to a gene: 10. CDR1 and CDR2 (germline): SGHVS, FNYEAQ. Here the CDR3 reads CASSWLAEEIDTQYF. DNA of the CDR3: TGTGCCAGCAGCTGGCTAGCGGAGGAGATTGATACGCAGTATTTT.

V is TRBV4-3 and J is TRBJ1-2; a possible D gene is TRBD1 (6 bases). Trimming took off 2 bases at V and 4 bases at J, with 11 bases between the two ends. Germline-derived CDR1 and CDR2 are LGHNA and YSLEER. This CDR3 has 14 residues. The chain's CDR3 is CASSQQDSFYGYTF. CDR3 in DNA: TGCGCCAGCAGCCAACAGGACAGTTTCTATGGCTACACCTTC.

The genes are TRBV7-3 and TRBJ2-5; D gene unclear. CDR3 length: 14 amino acids. Germline CDR1 reads SGHTA; CDR2 reads FQGTGA. Trimming pared 5 bases from V and 5 bases from J, leaving 15 bases between. The CDR3 spells CASSPFPGWETQYF. The DNA for the CDR3 is TGTGCCAGCAGCCCTTTCCCCGGGTGGGAGACCCAGTACTTC.

V usage is TRBV5-1 and J usage is TRBJ2-5, with D unresolved. V shed 1 base and J shed 0 bases, with 4 bases lying between them. This CDR3 is built from 13 residues. The germline gives CDR1 SGHRS, CDR2 YFSETQ. CDR3 amino acids: CASSLTNQETQYF. CDR3 nucleotides: TGCGCCAGCAGCTTGACGAACCAAGAGACCCAGTACTTC.

The chain couples TRBV10-3 to TRBJ1-2; D may be TRBD1 (5 bases). The germline V gene encodes CDR1 ENHRY and CDR2 SYGVKD. V shed 2 bases and J shed 4 bases, with 11 bases lying between them. The CDR3 has 14 amino acids. DNA for the CDR3: TGTGCCATCAGTGAGGGCGAGACAGTCTATGGCTACACCTTC. Its translation is CAISEGETVYGYTF.

This clone was seen just once. This chain's CDR3 is CASSLSAGGTYNEQFF. As DNA, the CDR3 is TGTGCCAGCAGCTTAAGTGCGGGAGGGACCTACAATGAGCAGTTCTTC. The chain combines TRBV7-9 with TRBJ2-1, with TRBD2 identical over 9 bases. The J segment lost 2 bases and the V segment lost 2 bases, leaving 4 bases of the junction unmatched. The CDR3 extends over 16 amino acids. Germline CDR1 and CDR2: SEHNR and FQNEAQ (reference sequence).

V gene TRBV23-1 combines with J gene TRBJ1-4; TRBD1 agrees at 9 bases. TRBV23-1 carries the ORF label, with uncertain function. CDR3 length: 19 amino acids. The J segment lost 0 bases and the V segment lost 0 bases, leaving 8 bases of the junction unmatched. The CDR3 reads CASSQSGDRDGSTNEKLFF. The CDR3 bases are TGCGCCAGCAGTCAATCTGGGGACAGGGACGGATCAACTAATGAAAAACTGTTTTTT.

The CDR3 protein is CASSLGGANEKLFF. The CDR3 DNA is TGTGCCAGCAGTTTAGGGGGGGCTAATGAAAAACTGTTTTTT. This sequence joins TRBV28 and TRBJ1-4; a weak D match, TRBD1 (5 bases). CDR3 length: 14 amino acids. The germline gives CDR1 MDHEN, CDR2 SYDVKM. Trimming took off 2 bases at V and 3 bases at J, with 7 bases between the two ends.

This clone was recorded once. This chain connects TRBV6-1 to TRBJ2-2; D is unclear. This CDR3 spans 13 amino acids. The germline V gene has CDR1 MNHNS and CDR2 SASEGT. The V and J ends lost 6 bases and 6 bases respectively, with 11 bases between them. This CDR3 reads CASRKGFPGELFF. CDR3 nucleotide sequence: TGTGCCAGCAGGAAGGGTTTTCCCGGGGAGCTGTTTTTT.